Each of the 22 T cell receptor beta chains below was sequenced from the same sample in a study of T cells in localized non-small cell lung cancer. Generated by immunoSEQ multiplex PCR, the TCRdb table keeps only in-frame clones and is missing some. The data contain just over 4,000 clones, 35% to 45% of them singletons. The material was lung tumor tissue, obtained before any cancer treatment. The receptor source for this set is a woman aged 35-75 years with stage I lung adenocarcinoma.

The V gene is TRBV28, the J gene TRBJ2-2; tentative D call: TRBD2 (5 bases). The CDR3 loop spans 14 amino acids. CDR1 MDHEN and CDR2 SYDVKM come from the germline V gene. The V gene lost 2 bases and the J gene lost 5 bases, with 9 bases spanning the gap. The CDR3 loop is CASSLGSPTGELFF. The CDR3 DNA is TGTGCCAGCAGTTTAGGGAGTCCAACCGGGGAGCTGTTTTTT. The variable domain in full, with the rest retrieved from reference TRBV28 and TRBJ2-2, is DVKVTQSSRYLVKRTGEKVFLECVQDMDHENMFWYRQDPGLGLRLIYFSYDVKMKEKGDIPEGYSVSREKKERFSLILESASTNQTSMYLCASSLGSPTGELFFGEGSRLTVL.

The table lists this clone with a few counts. The V call is TRBV11-3, the J call TRBJ2-5; possible D gene TRBD2, 7 bases. CDR1 and CDR2 from the germline V gene are SGHNT and YENEEA. Trimming removed 8 bases at V and 4 bases at J, with 20 bases between. This CDR3 comprises 15 residues. CDR3 amino acids: CASLITGGAGETQYF. In DNA, the CDR3 is TGTGCCAGCCTCATTACGGGGGGCGCAGGAGAGACCCAGTACTTC.

This clone was recorded only once. The genes are TRBV18 and TRBJ1-3; 7 bases are shared with TRBD1. The CDR3 totals 16 residues. Germline V gene data show CDR1 as KGHSH and CDR2 as LQKENI. Unmatched junction bases numbered 6, after V lost 0 bases and J lost 4 bases. CDR3 protein: CASSPPEGAGGNTIYF. CDR3 nucleotide sequence: TGTGCCAGCTCACCACCGGAGGGGGCCGGGGGAAACACCATATATTTT.

This sequence joins TRBV11-3 and TRBJ2-1; a possible D gene is TRBD2 (5 bases). Deletions cut 7 bases from V and 5 bases from J, with 18 bases between. The CDR3 covers 15 residues. The germline CDR1 and CDR2 sequences are SGHNT and YENEEA. CDR3 in amino acids: CASNQGLSYNNEQFF. As DNA, the CDR3 is TGTGCCAGCAACCAAGGACTTTCCTATAACAATGAGCAGTTCTTC.

This chain joins TRBV14 and TRBJ1-1, with D possibly TRBD1 on 5 matching bases. The CDR3 extends over 15 amino acids. Per germline, CDR1 SGHDN and CDR2 FVKESK. V lost 1 base, J lost 1 base, and 10 bases lay in between. The CDR3 is CASSQGGGGNTEAFF. The DNA for the CDR3 is TGTGCCAGCAGCCAAGGGGGCGGAGGGAACACTGAAGCTTTCTTT.

The J gene is TRBJ2-5, the V gene TRBV29-1, with D perhaps given as TRBD1 or TRBD2 (5 bases each). Looked up from germline, CDR1 is SQVTM and CDR2 is ANQGSEA. The CDR3 loop spans 12 amino acids. V lost 6 bases and J 5 bases, leaving 13 bases between the germline ends. The CDR3 loop reads CSVLDWGETQYF. For the CDR3, the DNA is TGCAGCGTCTTAGACTGGGGGGAGACCCAGTACTTC.

This chain links TRBV2 with TRBJ2-7; TRBD2 aligns across 7 bases. The CDR3 is 15 residues long. Unmatched junction bases numbered 12, after V lost 6 bases and J lost 4 bases. CDR1 and CDR2 from the germline V gene are SNHLY and FYNNEI. In DNA form, the CDR3 reads TGTGCCAGCAGGGGGGGTGATACTAGCGTTTACGAGCAGTACTTC. It yields the protein CASRGGDTSVYEQYF.

The chain couples TRBV18 to TRBJ1-1, with D unresolved. Trimming removed 6 bases from V and 1 base from J, with 9 bases in between. From germline, CDR1 is KGHSH and CDR2 LQKENI. The CDR3 runs 13 residues. CDR3 region: CASSPVRNTEAFF. The CDR3 coding sequence is TGTGCCAGCTCCCCCGTGAGGAACACTGAAGCTTTCTTT.

This clone was observed a few times. This chain joins TRBV15 and TRBJ1-4; possibly TRBD1 for D (5 bases). Trimming took off 0 bases at V and 5 bases at J, with 13 bases between the two ends. The CDR3 is 16 residues long. The germline V gene encodes CDR1 LNHNV and CDR2 YYDKDF (reference sequence). The CDR3 sequence: CATSRDLDHRNEKLFF. The CDR3 DNA reads TGTGCCACCAGCAGAGATTTAGATCACAGGAATGAAAAACTGTTTTTT. Full variable domain (missing parts from reference TRBV15 and TRBJ1-4): DAMVIQNPRYQVTQFGKPVTLSCSQTLNHNVMYWYQQKSSQAPKLLFHYYDKDFNNEADTPDNFQSRRPNTSFCFLDIRSPGLGDTAMYLCATSRDLDHRNEKLFFGSGTQLSVL.

This clone was seen more than once but under ten times. The chain links TRBV9 to TRBJ1-1; D call uncertain. The germline gives CDR1 SGDLS, CDR2 YYNGEE. This CDR3 is built from 17 residues. The germline V and J ends were trimmed by 5 bases and 0 bases, with 20 bases remaining between them. The CDR3 DNA reads as TGTGCCAGCAGTGCGGACCCTCTAACCCCCCTGAACACTGAAGCTTTCTTT. Its translation: CASSADPLTPLNTEAFF.

The rearrangement links TRBV28 to TRBJ1-3, with 9 bases fitting TRBD1. V dropped 1 base and J dropped 4; count of bases not matched to a gene: 2. The CDR3 spans 15 residues. CDR1 and CDR2 from the germline V gene are MDHEN and SYDVKM. The CDR3 reads CASSLSGQGGNTIYF. The CDR3, as DNA: TGTGCCAGCAGTTTATCCGGACAGGGGGGAAACACCATATATTTT.

This chain connects TRBV6-8 to TRBJ2-7, with 11 bases that match TRBD1. Per germline, CDR1 MNHGY and CDR2 SAAAGT. J lost 3 bases, V lost 6 bases, and 7 bases had no gene match. The CDR3 runs to 15 residues. CDR3 region: CASRRTGTGGYEQYF. The CDR3 region has the DNA TGTGCCAGCAGAAGGACCGGGACAGGGGGCTACGAGCAGTACTTC.

V usage is TRBV14 and J usage is TRBJ2-7, with TRBD1 matching 7 bases. The length of the CDR3 is 15 residues. Per germline, CDR1 SGHDN and CDR2 FVKESK. V lost 1 base, J lost 0 bases, and 3 bases stayed unmatched. In DNA, the CDR3 is TGTGCCAGCAGCCAAGTGACAGGGTCCTCCTACGAGCAGTACTTC. Its protein is CASSQVTGSSYEQYF.

This chain uses TRBV28 with TRBJ1-5; D gene unclear. This CDR3 comprises 14 residues. V lost 1 base and J 6 bases, leaving 10 bases between the germline ends. The germline V gene has CDR1 MDHEN and CDR2 SYDVKM. CDR3 in DNA: TGTGCCAGCAGTTTATCTTCAGGCGGTCAGCCCCAGCATTTT. Its translation: CASSLSSGGQPQHF.

This clone was counted a few times. The rearrangement joins TRBV6-8 to TRBJ2-5, with D tentatively TRBD1 (6 bases). Germline V gives CDR1 MNHGY, CDR2 SAAAGT. CDR3 length: 13 amino acids. The V gene lost 6 bases and the J gene lost 9 bases, with 17 bases spanning the gap. The CDR3 region is CASSSDLPGAQYF. In nucleotides, the CDR3 is TGTGCCAGCAGCTCCGATCTTCCAGGGGCCCAGTACTTC.

The V gene is TRBV18, the J gene TRBJ2-6; 8 bases are a match to TRBD1. This CDR3 spans 16 amino acids. Germline V gives CDR1 KGHSH, CDR2 LQKENI. V was clipped by 2 bases and J by 0 bases; unmatched bases: 0. In nucleotides, the CDR3 is TGTGCCAGCTCACCAACAGGGGGCTCTGGGGCCAACGTCCTGACTTTC. It encodes CASSPTGGSGANVLTF. The entire variable domain, with the rest obtained from reference TRBV18 and TRBJ2-6, is as follows: NAGVMQNPRHLVRRRGQEARLRCSPMKGHSHVYWYRQLPEEGLKFMVYLQKENIIDESGMPKERFSAEFPKEGPSILRIQQVVRGDSAAYFCASSPTGGSGANVLTFGAGSRLTVL.

This clone is termed medium-sized. Germline and junction disagree at one end, which may indicate a read error. The V and J genes are TRBV6-8 and TRBJ1-2, with D possibly matching TRBD1 (5 bases). Germline lookup yields CDR1 MNHGY and CDR2 SAAAGT. The CDR3 has 14 residues. This CDR3 is CAISLQGRGYGYTF. The CDR3 bases are TGTGCCATCAGTCTTCAGGGTCGGGGCTATGGCTACACCTTC.

This clone was seen only once. The chain has TRBV5-1 and TRBJ2-3; D may be TRBD2 (6 bases). CDR3 length equals 16 residues. V was clipped by 4 bases and J by 0 bases, with 15 bases between them. Per the germline V gene, CDR1 is SGHRS and CDR2 is YFSETQ. CDR3 DNA: TGCGCCAGCAGCCTGGGGGACTCCTCTAGCACAGATACGCAGTATTTT. This translates into CASSLGDSSSTDTQYF.

V gene TRBV29-1 combines with J gene TRBJ2-3; D gene unclear. Trimming took off 4 bases at V and 7 bases at J, with 15 bases between the two ends. The CDR3 is 13 amino acids. Germline-derived CDR1 and CDR2 are SQVTM and ANQGSEA. CDR3 loop: CSVVEPIGNTQYF. The DNA for the CDR3 is TGCAGCGTTGTGGAACCAATAGGGAATACGCAGTATTTT.

J is TRBJ1-5 and V is TRBV29-1; D is possibly TRBD1 (5 bases). CDR1 and CDR2 from the germline V gene are SQVTM and ANQGSEA. V was cut by 6 bases and J by 3 bases, with 15 bases left in between. The CDR3 is made up of 14 amino acids. As DNA, the CDR3 is TGCAGCGTCGCATTACAGGATCCCAATCAGCCCCAGCATTTT. This encodes CSVALQDPNQPQHF.

A remark on this clone: The junction and the germline gene differ at one end; a read error may be behind it. V usage is TRBV18 and J usage is TRBJ1-5; 7 nucleotides align to TRBD1. Germline V gene sequence: CDR1 KGHSH, CDR2 LQKENI. This CDR3 region has 15 residues. In DNA form, the CDR3 reads TGTGCCAGCTCTCCACCGGGACAGCCCAATCAGCCCCAGCATTTT. Its translation is CASSPPGQPNQPQHF.

Only a few counts were recorded for this clone. The chain links TRBV2 to TRBJ1-4; D is unresolved. Germline V CDR1 and CDR2: SNHLY, FYNNEI. Trimming pared 5 bases from V and 5 bases from J, leaving 15 bases between. The CDR3 totals 15 residues. CDR3 amino acids: CASSPEGRSNEKLFF. In nucleotides, the CDR3 is TGTGCCAGCAGTCCCGAAGGCAGATCGAATGAAAAACTGTTTTTT. Drawing the rest from reference TRBV2 and TRBJ1-4, the complete variable domain is EPEVTQTPSHQVTQMGQEVILRCVPISNHLYFYWYRQILGQKVEFLVSFYNNEISEKSEIFDDQFSVERPDGSNFTLKIRSTKLEDSAMYFCASSPEGRSNEKLFFGSGTQLSVL.